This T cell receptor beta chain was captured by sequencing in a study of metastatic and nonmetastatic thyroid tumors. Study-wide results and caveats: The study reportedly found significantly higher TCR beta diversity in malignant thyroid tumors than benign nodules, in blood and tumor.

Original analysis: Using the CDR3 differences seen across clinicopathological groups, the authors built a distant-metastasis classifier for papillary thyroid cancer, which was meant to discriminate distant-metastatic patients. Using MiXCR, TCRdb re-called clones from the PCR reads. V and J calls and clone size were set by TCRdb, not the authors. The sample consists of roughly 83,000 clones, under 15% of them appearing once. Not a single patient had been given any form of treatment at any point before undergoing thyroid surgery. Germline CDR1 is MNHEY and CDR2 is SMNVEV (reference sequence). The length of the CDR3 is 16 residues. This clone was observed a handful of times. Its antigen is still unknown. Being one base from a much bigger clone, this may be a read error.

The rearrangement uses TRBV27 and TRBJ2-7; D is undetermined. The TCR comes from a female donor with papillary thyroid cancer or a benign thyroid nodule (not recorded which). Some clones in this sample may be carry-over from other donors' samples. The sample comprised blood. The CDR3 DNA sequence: TGTGCCAGTAGTTTGTGGCCCGACATTTCTATCTACGAGCAGTACTTC. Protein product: CASSLWPDISIYEQYF.